This is a list of T cell receptor beta chains from one sample in a study of T-cell memory formation after mild COVID-19. TCRdb ran MiXCR on the 5' RACE reads and lists one entry per CDR3 protein. The sample includes about 180,000 distinct CDR3 sequences, 16% of them seen just once. What was sequenced was PBMCs or a T cell subset sorted from them (not recorded which). All receptors come from an adult woman who had mild COVID-19 (a few samples of this study predate the infection). Cell type and time point are not known. Each CDR3 is given with its conserved first and last residue. The D gene is left open where the match is weak. Part of the rows lack a size; the others show once, few, many or a class for expanded clones.

d_gene: .; v_gene: TRBV9; j_gene: TRBJ1-2; abundance: .; CDR3nt: TGTGCCAGCAGCGTAGGACGTAACTATGGCTACACCTTC; CDR3aa: CASSVGRNYGYTF
d_gene: TRBD1; v_gene: TRBV7-9; j_gene: TRBJ2-5; abundance: few; CDR3nt: TGTGCCAGCAGCTTAGGGGGACAGGTTCGAGGAGAGACCCAGTACTTC; CDR3aa: CASSLGGQVRGETQYF
d_gene: TRBD1; v_gene: TRBV6-2/TRBV6-3; j_gene: TRBJ1-1; abundance: .; CDR3nt: TGTGCCAGCAGACCGACCGGGACAGGCATTTGGAACACTGAAGCTTTCTTT; CDR3aa: CASRPTGTGIWNTEAFF
d_gene: TRBD1; v_gene: TRBV18; j_gene: TRBJ1-2; abundance: .; CDR3nt: TGTGCCAGCTCACCAGAGGGACAGGGGGCGAGCTATGGCTACACCTTC; CDR3aa: CASSPEGQGASYGYTF
d_gene: TRBD1; v_gene: TRBV5-1; j_gene: TRBJ1-2; abundance: .; CDR3nt: TGCGCCAGCAGCCAGGGACAGGGATATGGCTACACCTTC; CDR3aa: CASSQGQGYGYTF
d_gene: TRBD1; v_gene: TRBV20-1; j_gene: TRBJ2-1; abundance: few; CDR3nt: TGCAGTGCCAAGACAGGGCTCTCCTACAATGAGCAGTTCTTC; CDR3aa: CSAKTGLSYNEQFF
d_gene: TRBD1; v_gene: TRBV2; j_gene: TRBJ1-5; abundance: .; CDR3nt: TGTGCCAGCAGTGACGGGACAGATGGCAATCAGCCCCAGCATTTT; CDR3aa: CASSDGTDGNQPQHF
d_gene: .; v_gene: TRBV19; j_gene: TRBJ1-1; abundance: .; CDR3nt: TGTGCCACCACCCACAGGGACCACACTGAAGCTTTCTTT; CDR3aa: CATTHRDHTEAFF
d_gene: .; v_gene: TRBV9; j_gene: TRBJ1-6; abundance: few; CDR3nt: TGTGCCAGCAGCGCCCGGGGTAGGGATTCACCCCTCCACTTT; CDR3aa: CASSARGRDSPLHF
d_gene: TRBD2; v_gene: TRBV11-1; j_gene: TRBJ2-1; abundance: few; CDR3nt: TGTGCCAGCAGCCACGGGGGGGGATACAATGAGCAGTTCTTC; CDR3aa: CASSHGGGYNEQFF
d_gene: TRBD1; v_gene: TRBV10-3; j_gene: TRBJ1-2; abundance: few; CDR3nt: TGTGCCATCAGTGAGAACAGGGGATGGGGCTACACCTTC; CDR3aa: CAISENRGWGYTF
d_gene: .; v_gene: TRBV18; j_gene: TRBJ2-7; abundance: .; CDR3nt: TGTGCCAGCTCACCACAAGGGGACTCCTACGAGCAGTACTTC; CDR3aa: CASSPQGDSYEQYF
d_gene: .; v_gene: TRBV6-5; j_gene: TRBJ1-6; abundance: .; CDR3nt: TGTGCCAGCAGGCTAGATGACTCCTATAATTCACCCCTCCACTTT; CDR3aa: CASRLDDSYNSPLHF
d_gene: .; v_gene: TRBV18; j_gene: TRBJ2-7; abundance: .; CDR3nt: TGTGCCAGCTCACCATCGGGGGAGCAGTACTTC; CDR3aa: CASSPSGEQYF
d_gene: .; v_gene: TRBV12-3/TRBV12-4; j_gene: TRBJ1-5; abundance: many; CDR3nt: TGTGCCAGCAGCCTCGGGGCTAATGCACAAACCCAGCATTTT; CDR3aa: CASSLGANAQTQHF
d_gene: TRBD2; v_gene: TRBV6-5; j_gene: TRBJ2-5; abundance: .; CDR3nt: TGTGCCAGCAGTTACGAAGCGGGGGGGCTCGAAGAGACCCAGTACTTC; CDR3aa: CASSYEAGGLEETQYF
d_gene: .; v_gene: TRBV29-1; j_gene: TRBJ2-1; abundance: .; CDR3nt: TGCAGCGTTGATCCTGGGGTCAGCGATGAGCAGTTCTTC; CDR3aa: CSVDPGVSDEQFF
d_gene: .; v_gene: TRBV10-3; j_gene: TRBJ2-7; abundance: few; CDR3nt: TGTGCCATCAGTCCTAAGACCGAGCAGTACTTC; CDR3aa: CAISPKTEQYF
d_gene: .; v_gene: TRBV5-1; j_gene: TRBJ2-1; abundance: .; CDR3nt: TGCGCCAGCAGCTTGGTGGAAAACGAGCAGTTCTTC; CDR3aa: CASSLVENEQFF
d_gene: .; v_gene: TRBV7-7; j_gene: TRBJ2-5; abundance: few; CDR3nt: TGTGCCAGCAGCTTAGGGCTAGGGGATCAAGAGACCCAGTACTTC; CDR3aa: CASSLGLGDQETQYF
d_gene: .; v_gene: TRBV20-1; j_gene: TRBJ2-5; abundance: .; CDR3nt: TGCAGTGCTAGAGGAAGGACGGACAACCAAGAGACCCAGTACTTC; CDR3aa: CSARGRTDNQETQYF
d_gene: .; v_gene: TRBV5-1; j_gene: TRBJ1-3; abundance: few; CDR3nt: TGCGCCAGCAGCTTGTCTCAGGCCTCTGGAAACACCATATATTTT; CDR3aa: CASSLSQASGNTIYF
d_gene: .; v_gene: TRBV30; j_gene: TRBJ1-2; abundance: .; CDR3nt: TGTGCCTGGAGTTGGACAGCATATGGCTACACCTTC; CDR3aa: CAWSWTAYGYTF
d_gene: TRBD1; v_gene: TRBV24-1; j_gene: TRBJ2-2; abundance: few; CDR3nt: TGTGCCACCAGTGGTTCAGGGGGCCACACCGGGGAGCTGTTTTTT; CDR3aa: CATSGSGGHTGELFF
d_gene: .; v_gene: TRBV27; j_gene: TRBJ2-5; abundance: few; CDR3nt: TGTGCCAGCAGTTTCGACTCGTACCAAGAGACCCAGTACTTC; CDR3aa: CASSFDSYQETQYF
d_gene: TRBD1; v_gene: TRBV12-5; j_gene: TRBJ2-7; abundance: .; CDR3nt: TGTGCTAGTGTAGGGACAGGGACCTACGAGCAGTACTTC; CDR3aa: CASVGTGTYEQYF
d_gene: TRBD2; v_gene: TRBV5-1; j_gene: TRBJ2-3; abundance: many; CDR3nt: TGCGCCAGCAGCCCGGGACTAGCGGGACCCACAGATACGCAGTATTTT; CDR3aa: CASSPGLAGPTDTQYF
d_gene: .; v_gene: TRBV14; j_gene: TRBJ2-7; abundance: .; CDR3nt: TGTGCCAGCAGCCAAGTTTACTACGAGCAGTACTTC; CDR3aa: CASSQVYYEQYF
d_gene: .; v_gene: TRBV18; j_gene: TRBJ1-3; abundance: .; CDR3nt: TGTGCCAGCTCATCCGGACAGCGAAGCTCTGGAAACACCATATATTTT; CDR3aa: CASSSGQRSSGNTIYF
d_gene: .; v_gene: TRBV24-1; j_gene: TRBJ2-3; abundance: .; CDR3nt: TGTGCCACCAGTGATTTGCAACGGCAGGGGTCAGATACGCAGTATTTT; CDR3aa: CATSDLQRQGSDTQYF
d_gene: .; v_gene: TRBV12-3/TRBV12-4; j_gene: TRBJ2-1; abundance: .; CDR3nt: TGTGCCAGCAGTTCGGACCTCTCGTCGGAGCAGTTCTTC; CDR3aa: CASSSDLSSEQFF
d_gene: .; v_gene: TRBV20-1; j_gene: TRBJ2-3; abundance: .; CDR3nt: TGCAGTGCTAGAGTCGGGTCTAGCACAGATACGCAGTATTTT; CDR3aa: CSARVGSSTDTQYF
d_gene: .; v_gene: TRBV7-2; j_gene: TRBJ2-3; abundance: .; CDR3nt: TGTGCCAGCAGCTTTTCGACGCGCACAGATACGCAGTATTTT; CDR3aa: CASSFSTRTDTQYF
d_gene: .; v_gene: TRBV12-3/TRBV12-4; j_gene: TRBJ2-3; abundance: few; CDR3nt: TGTGCCAGCAGTTTTACCAGGGCGACTTCTAGCACAGATACGCAGTATTTT; CDR3aa: CASSFTRATSSTDTQYF
d_gene: .; v_gene: TRBV18; j_gene: TRBJ2-1; abundance: few; CDR3nt: TGTGCCAGCTCCCCTGGGTCTAAGGGTGAGCAGTTCTTC; CDR3aa: CASSPGSKGEQFF
d_gene: .; v_gene: TRBV9; j_gene: TRBJ2-7; abundance: .; CDR3nt: TGTGCCAGCAGCCGCACCGACTACCCCTACGAGCAGTACTTC; CDR3aa: CASSRTDYPYEQYF
d_gene: TRBD2; v_gene: TRBV5-6; j_gene: TRBJ2-5; abundance: few; CDR3nt: TGTGCCGGACTTGAGCGGGGGGGAGAAGAGACCCAGTACTTC; CDR3aa: CAGLERGGEETQYF
d_gene: TRBD1; v_gene: TRBV12-3/TRBV12-4; j_gene: TRBJ1-1; abundance: few; CDR3nt: TGTGCCAGCAGTCGCGACAGGGTCACTGAAGCTTTCTTT; CDR3aa: CASSRDRVTEAFF
d_gene: TRBD2; v_gene: TRBV6-6; j_gene: TRBJ2-6; abundance: few; CDR3nt: TGTGCCAGCACAGCTCTAGCGGGGACCTCTGGGGCCAACGTCCTGACTTTC; CDR3aa: CASTALAGTSGANVLTF
d_gene: TRBD2; v_gene: TRBV29-1; j_gene: TRBJ2-7; abundance: few; CDR3nt: TGCAGCGTTGAGGCTAGCGGGAGCTACGAGCAGTACTTC; CDR3aa: CSVEASGSYEQYF
d_gene: .; v_gene: TRBV5-1; j_gene: TRBJ1-5; abundance: .; CDR3nt: TGCGCCAGCAGCATAGACGGATTGGAGAAGCCCCAGCATTTT; CDR3aa: CASSIDGLEKPQHF
d_gene: TRBD2; v_gene: TRBV5-1; j_gene: TRBJ2-5; abundance: many; CDR3nt: TGCGCCAGCAGCTTGGACGGACGAGGTGCCGGGGGACTAGCCGAAGAGACCCAGTACTTC; CDR3aa: CASSLDGRGAGGLAEETQYF
d_gene: .; v_gene: TRBV5-1; j_gene: TRBJ2-7; abundance: .; CDR3nt: TGCGCCAGCAGCCCCGGGACGGACCCCTTTGAGCAGTACTTC; CDR3aa: CASSPGTDPFEQYF
d_gene: .; v_gene: TRBV4-2; j_gene: TRBJ1-1; abundance: few; CDR3nt: TGTGCCAGCAGCCAAGGGACAGTGGTTGCCGAAGCTTTCTTT; CDR3aa: CASSQGTVVAEAFF
d_gene: .; v_gene: TRBV5-1; j_gene: TRBJ1-2; abundance: .; CDR3nt: TGCGCCAGCAGCTTGGAGGGCACCTATGGCTACACCTTC; CDR3aa: CASSLEGTYGYTF
d_gene: TRBD2; v_gene: TRBV12-3/TRBV12-4; j_gene: TRBJ2-1; abundance: .; CDR3nt: TGTGCCAGCCTGGCTAGCGGGGGGGCAGGTCAGTTCTTC; CDR3aa: CASLASGGAGQFF
d_gene: TRBD1; v_gene: TRBV4-3; j_gene: TRBJ2-3; abundance: .; CDR3nt: TGCGCCAGCAGCCAGGCCGCGACAGGGGGTGTAGATACGCAGTATTTT; CDR3aa: CASSQAATGGVDTQYF
d_gene: .; v_gene: TRBV2; j_gene: TRBJ2-6; abundance: .; CDR3nt: TGTGCCAGCAGTGGGGGTCCGGGGGCCATCTCTGGGGCCAACGTCCTGACTTTC; CDR3aa: CASSGGPGAISGANVLTF
d_gene: TRBD1; v_gene: TRBV28; j_gene: TRBJ2-4; abundance: .; CDR3nt: TGTGCCAGCGGTAGAGGGACAGGGAAGAGCATTCAGTACTTC; CDR3aa: CASGRGTGKSIQYF
d_gene: TRBD1; v_gene: TRBV12-3/TRBV12-4; j_gene: TRBJ2-4; abundance: few; CDR3nt: TGTGCCAGCGGGGGGACAGGGCTAGGGAACATTCAGTACTTC; CDR3aa: CASGGTGLGNIQYF
d_gene: TRBD1; v_gene: TRBV20-1; j_gene: TRBJ2-4; abundance: few; CDR3nt: TGCAGTGCTAGAGAGACAGGGGCCCCGACGAAAAACATTCAGTACTTC; CDR3aa: CSARETGAPTKNIQYF
d_gene: .; v_gene: TRBV11-1; j_gene: TRBJ1-1; abundance: few; CDR3nt: TGTGCCAGCAGCTTCGGGGGCGCGAACACTGAAGCTTTCTTT; CDR3aa: CASSFGGANTEAFF
d_gene: TRBD2; v_gene: TRBV20-1; j_gene: TRBJ2-5; abundance: few; CDR3nt: TGCAGTGCGATCTCAGGACTAGCGGGGGGAGAGACCCAGTACTTC; CDR3aa: CSAISGLAGGETQYF
d_gene: .; v_gene: TRBV30; j_gene: TRBJ1-2; abundance: .; CDR3nt: TGTGCCTGGAGTGCCCCCAACGGTCTTAACTATGGCTACACCTTC; CDR3aa: CAWSAPNGLNYGYTF
d_gene: .; v_gene: TRBV20-1; j_gene: TRBJ1-4; abundance: .; CDR3nt: TGCAGTGCTAGAGATTACCAGCTTAATGAAAAACTGTTTTTT; CDR3aa: CSARDYQLNEKLFF